The rows below give T cell receptor beta chains drawn from one sample of a study of T-cell reconstitution after alpha-beta-depleted transplantation in children. Each CDR3 protein gets one entry after TCRdb re-called the PCR reads with MiXCR. In the table there are roughly 420,000 distinct CDR3 sequences, 15% to 20% of which are singletons. Sequenced here: PBMCs, mostly from graft donor cells, sampled 360 days after TCRalphabeta/CD19-depleted stem cell transplant. These receptors came from a boy in the first two years of life who had a stem cell transplant for Wiskott-Aldrich syndrome, so the T cells may come from the graft donor. CDR3s include the opening cysteine and the closing phenylalanine or tryptophan. D genes are given only for firm matches. Not every row has a clone size; where given, it reads once, few, many or a size class.

D gene	J gene	V gene	clone size	CDR3 protein	CDR3 DNA
-	TRBJ2-7	TRBV7-2	few	CASSPRWGYEQYF	TGTGCCAGCAGCCCGCGTTGGGGGTACGAGCAGTACTTC
TRBD2	TRBJ2-7	TRBV15	-	CATASGGSYEQYF	TGTGCCACCGCGTCGGGGGGCTCCTACGAGCAGTACTTC
-	TRBJ2-1	TRBV20-1	many	CSARVRVTSSYNEQFF	TGCAGTGCTAGGGTACGAGTAACGAGCTCCTACAATGAGCAGTTCTTC
-	TRBJ2-3	TRBV7-2	few	CASSLLGWDTQYF	TGTGCCAGCAGCTTATTAGGGTGGGATACGCAGTATTTT
TRBD2	TRBJ2-7	TRBV20-1	few	CSARDWLAGTYEQYF	TGCAGTGCTAGAGATTGGCTAGCGGGGACCTACGAGCAGTACTTC
-	TRBJ2-7	TRBV2	-	CASRPPGTIYEQYF	TGTGCCAGCAGACCGCCGGGCACGATCTACGAGCAGTACTTC
-	TRBJ2-7	TRBV6-2/TRBV6-3	-	CASSYSWGATGEQYF	TGTGCCAGCAGTTACTCCTGGGGAGCGACGGGAGAGCAGTACTTC
-	TRBJ2-1	TRBV20-1	few	CSARIGSSYNEQFF	TGCAGTGCTAGAATAGGCTCTTCCTACAATGAGCAGTTCTTC
-	TRBJ2-2	TRBV4-1	-	CASSQDEASGSGELFF	TGCGCCAGCAGCCAAGATGAGGCGTCGGGGAGCGGGGAGCTGTTTTTT
-	TRBJ2-7	TRBV5-1	many	CASSFSSLSYEQYF	TGCGCCAGCAGCTTTTCCAGCCTCTCCTACGAGCAGTACTTC
-	TRBJ1-4	TRBV5-6	few	CASSIHNEKLFF	TGTGCCAGCAGCATCCATAATGAAAAACTGTTTTTT
-	TRBJ2-1	TRBV7-2	few	CASSLDTVSLRDEQFF	TGTGCCAGCAGCTTAGATACCGTCTCCCTACGCGATGAGCAGTTCTTC
-	TRBJ1-5	TRBV12-3/TRBV12-4	-	CASSKTGYSNQPQHF	TGTGCCAGCAGCAAAACAGGGTATAGCAATCAGCCCCAGCATTTT
TRBD2	TRBJ2-3	TRBV6-2/TRBV6-3	-	CASCAGLAGGYTDTQYF	TGTGCCAGCTGCGCGGGACTAGCGGGAGGGTACACAGATACGCAGTATTTT
TRBD2	TRBJ2-2	TRBV6-2/TRBV6-3	-	CASSYRLAGGTGELFF	TGTGCCAGCAGTTACCGACTAGCGGGAGGGACCGGGGAGCTGTTTTTT
-	TRBJ2-1	TRBV3-1	few	CASSQDPRGRGANEQFF	TGTGCCAGCAGCCAAGACCCCAGGGGCAGGGGCGCAAATGAGCAGTTCTTC
-	TRBJ2-2	TRBV6-1	-	CASRTVGANTGELFF	TGTGCCAGCAGAACCGTAGGGGCTAACACCGGGGAGCTGTTTTTT
-	TRBJ1-1	TRBV24-1	-	CATRQHPNTEAFF	TGTGCCACTAGACAGCACCCGAACACTGAAGCTTTCTTT
-	TRBJ2-7	TRBV5-1	-	CASSYRTGLGSYEQYF	TGCGCCAGCAGCTACAGAACAGGGCTTGGCTCCTACGAGCAGTACTTC
TRBD2	TRBJ2-7	TRBV6-2/TRBV6-3	-	CASRGLAGYEQYF	TGTGCCAGCAGGGGACTAGCGGGCTACGAGCAGTACTTC
-	TRBJ2-7	TRBV2	-	CASSAGTPYYEQYF	TGTGCCAGCAGCGCCGGGACTCCCTACTACGAGCAGTACTTC
-	TRBJ2-3	TRBV11-2	few	CASSTRPNSIGGTDTQYF	TGTGCCAGCAGCACTAGGCCCAACAGTATAGGGGGCACAGATACGCAGTATTTT
-	TRBJ2-3	TRBV4-3	-	CASSQASRDTDTQYF	TGCGCCAGCAGCCAAGCCTCTAGAGACACAGATACGCAGTATTTT
TRBD1	TRBJ2-7	TRBV7-6	many	CASSLEGQNPYEQYF	TGTGCCAGCAGCTTAGAGGGACAGAACCCCTACGAGCAGTACTTC
TRBD2	TRBJ2-1	TRBV5-1	few	CASSQGLDNEQFF	TGCGCCAGCAGCCAAGGACTAGATAATGAGCAGTTCTTC
-	TRBJ2-4	TRBV13	-	CASTVRGTNIQYF	TGTGCCAGCACCGTCCGCGGGACAAACATTCAGTACTTC
TRBD1	TRBJ2-2	TRBV12-3/TRBV12-4	-	CASRPGQGTTGELFF	TGTGCCAGCAGGCCGGGACAGGGGACCACCGGGGAGCTGTTTTTT
TRBD1	TRBJ2-2	TRBV29-1	few	CSVRPGTGGAYTGELFF	TGCAGCGTCCGTCCCGGGACAGGGGGCGCCTACACCGGGGAGCTGTTTTTT
TRBD2	TRBJ2-3	TRBV6-1	-	CASSFGRSGASTDTQYF	TGTGCCAGCAGCTTTGGGCGTAGCGGGGCTAGCACAGATACGCAGTATTTT
TRBD1	TRBJ2-2	TRBV6-1	-	CASGGMIRGHTGELFF	TGTGCCAGCGGAGGGATGATCAGGGGGCACACCGGGGAGCTGTTTTTT
TRBD2	TRBJ2-1	TRBV4-2	-	CASSQVSGGYNEQFF	TGTGCCAGCAGCCAAGTTAGCGGGGGTTACAATGAGCAGTTCTTC
-	TRBJ2-6	TRBV6-2/TRBV6-3	few	CASRSPGGSLVANVLTF	TGTGCCAGCAGATCACCCGGCGGCTCTCTGGTGGCCAACGTCCTGACTTTC